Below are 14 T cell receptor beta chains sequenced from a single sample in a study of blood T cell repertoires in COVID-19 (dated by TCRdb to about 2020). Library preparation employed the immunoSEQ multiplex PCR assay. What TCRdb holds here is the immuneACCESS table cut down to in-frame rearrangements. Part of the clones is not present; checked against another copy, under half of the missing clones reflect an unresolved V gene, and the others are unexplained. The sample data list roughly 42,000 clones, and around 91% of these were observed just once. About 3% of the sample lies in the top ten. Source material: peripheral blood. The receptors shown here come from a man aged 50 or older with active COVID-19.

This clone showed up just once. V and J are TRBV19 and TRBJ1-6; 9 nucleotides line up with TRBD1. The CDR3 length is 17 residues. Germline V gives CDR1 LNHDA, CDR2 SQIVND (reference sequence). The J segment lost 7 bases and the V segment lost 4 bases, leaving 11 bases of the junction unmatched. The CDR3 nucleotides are TGTGCCAGTAGTACCTCTTCCGGGACAGGGACGAATTCACCCCTCCACTTT. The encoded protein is CASSTSSGTGTNSPLHF.

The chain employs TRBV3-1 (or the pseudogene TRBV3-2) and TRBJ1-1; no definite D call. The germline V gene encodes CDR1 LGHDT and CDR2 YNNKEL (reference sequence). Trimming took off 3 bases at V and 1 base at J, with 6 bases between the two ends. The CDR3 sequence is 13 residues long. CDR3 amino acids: CASSHEWNTEAFF. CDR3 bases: TGTGCCAGCAGCCATGAGTGGAACACTGAAGCTTTCTTT.

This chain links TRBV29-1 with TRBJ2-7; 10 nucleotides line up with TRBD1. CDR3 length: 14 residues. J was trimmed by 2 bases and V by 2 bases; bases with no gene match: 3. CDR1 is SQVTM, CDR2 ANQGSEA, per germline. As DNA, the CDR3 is TGCAGCGTTGAAAAGGGACAGGGGACCTACGAGCAGTACTTC. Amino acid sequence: CSVEKGQGTYEQYF.

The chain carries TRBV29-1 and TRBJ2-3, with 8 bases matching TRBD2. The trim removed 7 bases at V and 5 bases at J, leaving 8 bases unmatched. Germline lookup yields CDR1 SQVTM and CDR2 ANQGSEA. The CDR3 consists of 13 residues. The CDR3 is CSAPGGQRDTQYF. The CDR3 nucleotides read TGCAGCGCCCCGGGGGGGCAAAGAGATACGCAGTATTTT.

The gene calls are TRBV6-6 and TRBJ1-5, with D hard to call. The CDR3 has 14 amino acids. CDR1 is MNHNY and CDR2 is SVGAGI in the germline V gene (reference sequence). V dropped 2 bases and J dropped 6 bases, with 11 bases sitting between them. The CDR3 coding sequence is TGTGCCAGCAGTTACAGAGGGAGCGGTCAGCCCCAGCATTTT. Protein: CASSYRGSGQPQHF.

Here the CDR3 reads CASSPILAVSTDTQYF. In DNA form, the CDR3 reads TGTGCCAGCAGCCCCATACTAGCGGTTAGCACAGATACGCAGTATTTT. V gene TRBV3-1 (or the pseudogene TRBV3-2) combines with J gene TRBJ2-3; TRBD2 agrees at 8 bases. Unmatched junction bases numbered 6, after V lost 4 bases and J lost 0 bases. The germline gives CDR1 LGHDT, CDR2 YNNKEL (reference sequence). This CDR3 is built from 16 residues.

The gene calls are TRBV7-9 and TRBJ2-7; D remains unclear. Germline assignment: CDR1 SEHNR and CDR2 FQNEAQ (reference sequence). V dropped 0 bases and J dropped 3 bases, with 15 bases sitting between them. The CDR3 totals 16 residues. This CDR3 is CASSLAETVTYYEQYF. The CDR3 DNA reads TGTGCCAGCAGCTTAGCGGAAACAGTTACCTACTACGAGCAGTACTTC.

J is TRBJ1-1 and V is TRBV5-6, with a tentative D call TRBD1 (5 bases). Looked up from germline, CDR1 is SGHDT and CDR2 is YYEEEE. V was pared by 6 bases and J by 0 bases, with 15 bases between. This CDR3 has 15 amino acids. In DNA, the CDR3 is TGTGCCAGCACCGGCAAGGGGACTTTGAACACTGAAGCTTTCTTT. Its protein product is CASTGKGTLNTEAFF.

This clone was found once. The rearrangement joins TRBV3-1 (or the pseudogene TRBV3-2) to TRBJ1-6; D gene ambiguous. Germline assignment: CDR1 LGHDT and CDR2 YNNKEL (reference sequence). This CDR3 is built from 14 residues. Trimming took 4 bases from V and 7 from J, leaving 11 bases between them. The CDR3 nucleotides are TGTGCCAGCAGCCTAAGAGGAGGGAATTCACCCCTCCACTTT. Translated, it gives CASSLRGGNSPLHF.

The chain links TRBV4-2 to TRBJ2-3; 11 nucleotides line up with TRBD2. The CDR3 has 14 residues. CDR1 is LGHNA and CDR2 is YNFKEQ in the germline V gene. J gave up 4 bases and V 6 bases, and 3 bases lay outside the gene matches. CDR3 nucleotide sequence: TGTGCCAGCAGGCTAGCGGGGGGCCCAGATACGCAGTATTTT. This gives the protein CASRLAGGPDTQYF.

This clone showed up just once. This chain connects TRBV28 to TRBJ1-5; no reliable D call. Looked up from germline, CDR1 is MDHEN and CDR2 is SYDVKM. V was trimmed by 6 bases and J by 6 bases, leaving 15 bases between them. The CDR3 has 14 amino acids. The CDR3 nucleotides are TGTGCCAGCAGGAAAGAGGGTAATAGTCAGCCCCAGCATTTT. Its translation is CASRKEGNSQPQHF.

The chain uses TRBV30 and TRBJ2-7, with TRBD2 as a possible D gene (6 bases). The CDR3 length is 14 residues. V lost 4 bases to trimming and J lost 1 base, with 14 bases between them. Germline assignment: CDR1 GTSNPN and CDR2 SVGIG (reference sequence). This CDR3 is CAWKRTGSSYEQYF. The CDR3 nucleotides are TGTGCCTGGAAGAGGACCGGGAGTTCCTACGAGCAGTACTTC.

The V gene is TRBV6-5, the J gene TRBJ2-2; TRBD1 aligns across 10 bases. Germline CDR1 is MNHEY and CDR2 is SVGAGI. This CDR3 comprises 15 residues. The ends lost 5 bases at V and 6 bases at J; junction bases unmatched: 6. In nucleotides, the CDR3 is TGTGCCAGCAGTAGTACCGGGACAGGGGCCGGGGAGCTGTTTTTT. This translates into CASSSTGTGAGELFF.

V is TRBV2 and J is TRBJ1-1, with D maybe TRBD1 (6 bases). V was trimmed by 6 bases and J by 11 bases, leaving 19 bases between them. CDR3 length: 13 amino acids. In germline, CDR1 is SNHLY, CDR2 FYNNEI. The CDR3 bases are TGTGCCAGCAGCTGGGGGGGCGGAGGGGATGCTTTCTTT. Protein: CASSWGGGGDAFF.